The clone carrying this T cell receptor (beta chain) was counted between two and nine times. Its matching antigen is unknown. The data stem from a study of T-cell memory formation after mild COVID-19. Across the whole study: TCR clusters were mostly donor specific. The study's findings and limits: There was a balanced CD4/CD8 profile in clones contracting day 15 to 85, and later expanders leaned CD4+. The appearance of some responding clones in pre-infection memory suggested that cross-reactive memory joined.

From germline, CDR1 is SGHRS and CDR2 YFSETQ. The CDR3 is 16 residues long. V lost 3 bases to trimming and J lost 0 bases; unmatched junction nucleotides: 4. The authors produced TCR alpha and TCR beta cDNA libraries with sample barcodes and UMIs by 5'RACE using constant-segment primers. From the 5' RACE reads, TCRdb called clonotypes with MiXCR, one entry per CDR3 protein. Among about 560,000 distinct CDR3 sequences listed, about 20% were seen once. Sequencing input: PBMCs or a T cell subset sorted from them (not recorded which). The chain uses TRBV5-1 and TRBJ2-5; 11 nucleotides match TRBD1. This TCR derives from an adult woman who had mild COVID-19 (a few samples of this study predate the infection). Cell type and time point are not known. Here the CDR3 reads CASSWGDRGNQETQYF. CDR3 bases: TGCGCCAGCAGCTGGGGGGACAGGGGGAACCAAGAGACCCAGTACTTC.